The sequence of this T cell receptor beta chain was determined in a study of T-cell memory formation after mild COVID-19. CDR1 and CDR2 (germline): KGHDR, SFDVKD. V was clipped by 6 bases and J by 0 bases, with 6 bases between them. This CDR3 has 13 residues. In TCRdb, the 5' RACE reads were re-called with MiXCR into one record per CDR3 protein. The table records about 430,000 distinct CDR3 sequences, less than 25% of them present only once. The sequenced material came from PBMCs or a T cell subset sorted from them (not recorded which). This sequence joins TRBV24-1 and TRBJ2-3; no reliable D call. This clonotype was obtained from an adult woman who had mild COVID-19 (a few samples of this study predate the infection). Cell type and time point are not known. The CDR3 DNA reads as TGTGCCACCAGTACGCGGAGCACAGATACGCAGTATTTT. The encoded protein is CATSTRSTDTQYF.